The clone carrying this TCR beta chain occurred many times. Its antigen is not identified. V was shortened by 4 bases and J by 0 bases, with 11 bases between the two germline ends. CDR3 length equals 14 residues. Germline lookup yields CDR1 DFQATT and CDR2 SNEGSKA (reference sequence). The data stem from a study of T-cell reconstitution after alpha-beta-depleted transplantation in children. Study results and caveats: Newly made T cells mostly supplied T-cell counts and diversity one year after transplant.

Construction of the TCRbeta library involved unique molecular identifiers. TCRdb fed the PCR reads into MiXCR, producing one record per CDR3 protein. The sample has 550,000 to 800,000 distinct CDR3 sequences; around 13% are singletons. The source material was PBMCs, sampled before TCRalphabeta/CD19-depleted stem cell transplant. The J gene is TRBJ2-3, the V gene TRBV20-1, with D possibly TRBD2 on 6 matching bases. The clonotype originates from a girl aged 2-15 years with congenital amegakaryocytic thrombocytopenia, due to receive a stem cell transplant. The CDR3 sequence is CSATPSASTDTQYF. The CDR3 region has the DNA TGCAGTGCTACCCCTAGCGCCAGCACAGATACGCAGTATTTT.